What follows is one TCR beta chain and its context. J lost 9 bases, V lost 6 bases, and 13 bases had no gene match. The CDR3 has 14 amino acids. Germline V lookup: CDR1 MNHEY, CDR2 SVGEGT. These data come from a study of tumor-infiltrating lymphocytes in primary liver carcinoma. From roughly 21-30 mg of unsorted bulk tissue, DNA and RNA were co-extracted together. At sampling, these chronic HBV carriers had received no treatment. A constant-region primer served to make TCR beta cDNA from around 500 ng total RNA. Three nested multiplex PCR rounds, a slightly modified ARM-PCR, produced the libraries for TCR beta. Forward primers for TRBV1-TRBV30 and a C-beta reverse primer served the first two PCR rounds, at roughly 10 cycles each. In TCRdb, the multiplex PCR reads were re-called with MiXCR into one record per CDR3 protein. Of roughly 190,000 distinct CDR3 sequences listed, about 82% are singletons.

This TCR came from a man aged 35 to 55 with primary liver carcinoma and hepatitis B virus infection. The specimen sequenced was tumor tissue from primary liver carcinoma. The V gene is TRBV6-2 or TRBV6-3, the J gene TRBJ2-7, with 8 bases matching TRBD1. This CDR3 is CASRLRDRLHVQYF. In DNA form, the CDR3 reads TGTGCCAGCAGACTCCGGGACAGGCTCCACGTGCAGTACTTC.